The clone carrying this T cell receptor (beta chain) was counted many times. Its antigen is as yet unknown. This sample stems from a study of beta chain features in type 1 diabetes. Notes on the study in general: All four CD4+ subsets from Type 1 diabetes patients carried moderately but significantly shorter TCRB CDR3s.

Investigators reverse transcribed all isolated RNA, so they sequenced expressed TCRB transcripts. The method was immunoSEQ multiplex PCR; TCRdb's version includes in-frame clones alone and lacks a portion of them. The sample includes about 340,000 clones, 9.3% of them seen just once. Via CD45RO/CCR7/CD25/CD127/CD95/CD27, cells of the CD4+ naive, central memory, regulatory and stem cell-like memory subsets were sorted. Trimming removed 3 bases from V and 6 bases from J, with 6 bases in between. Germline CDR1 SGHDT, CDR2 YYEEEE. The CDR3 spans 11 residues. The TCR was taken from a man aged 25 to 40 with type 1 diabetes. The rearrangement links TRBV5-6 to TRBJ1-1; D is ambiguous. Source material: central memory CD4+ T cells from blood. The CDR3 bases are TGTGCCAGCAGCTCGGACGCTGAAGCTTTCTTT. Protein sequence: CASSSDAEAFF.